This T cell receptor beta chain was recorded in a study of blood T cell repertoires in COVID-19. About the research overall: There were acute and convalescent COVID-19 samples, and they came from the United States, Italy and Spain. PBMCs, B-cell-depleted T cells, or T cells provided the cDNA or gDNA that made up the material.

Per the authors' pipeline: Reference gene primer amplification in the assay estimated nucleated cell counts. This table comes from immunoSEQ multiplex PCR, and its TCRdb copy is limited to in-frame clones, with some not included. V and J calls and clone size are given by that table; D and trimming were obtained from the DNA. This table has tens of thousands of clones, roughly nine tenths appearing once. The sequencing input was peripheral blood. This TCR was recovered from a human donor in a cohort sampled during active COVID-19.

Here the CDR3 DNA reads TGTGCCAGCAGCTGGGGGGGAGAGACCCAGTACTTC. Amino acid sequence: CASSWGGETQYF. The chain combines TRBV7-2 with TRBJ2-5; TRBD2 matches at 7 bases. Germline CDR1 SGHTA, CDR2 FQGNSA. V was clipped by 4 bases and J by 4 bases; unmatched bases: 0. The CDR3 extends over 12 amino acids.